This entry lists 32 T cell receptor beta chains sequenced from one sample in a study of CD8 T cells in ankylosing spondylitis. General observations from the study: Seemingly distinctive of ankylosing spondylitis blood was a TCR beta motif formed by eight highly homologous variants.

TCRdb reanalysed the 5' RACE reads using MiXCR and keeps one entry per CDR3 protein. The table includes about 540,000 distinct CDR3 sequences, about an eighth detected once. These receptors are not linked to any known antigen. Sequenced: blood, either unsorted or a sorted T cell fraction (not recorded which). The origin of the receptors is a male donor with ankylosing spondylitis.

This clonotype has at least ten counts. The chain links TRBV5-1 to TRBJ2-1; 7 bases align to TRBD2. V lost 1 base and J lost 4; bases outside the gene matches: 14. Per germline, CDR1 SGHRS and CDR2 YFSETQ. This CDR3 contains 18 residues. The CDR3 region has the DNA TGCGCCAGCAGCTTGTTACCAGTCCTTTCTAGCGGTTACAATGAGCAGTTCTTC. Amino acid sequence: CASSLLPVLSSGYNEQFF.

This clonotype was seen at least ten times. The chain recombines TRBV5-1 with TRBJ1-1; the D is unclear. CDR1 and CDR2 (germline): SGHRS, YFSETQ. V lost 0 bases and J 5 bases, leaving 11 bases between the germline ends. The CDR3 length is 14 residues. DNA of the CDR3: TGCGCCAGCAGCTTGGACAGTAGCGAAACTGAAGCTTTCTTT. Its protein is CASSLDSSETEAFF.

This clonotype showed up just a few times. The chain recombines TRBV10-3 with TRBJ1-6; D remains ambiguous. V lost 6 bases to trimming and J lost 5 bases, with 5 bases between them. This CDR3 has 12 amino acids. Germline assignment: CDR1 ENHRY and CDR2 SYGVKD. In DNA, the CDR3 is TGTGCCATCAGCCACAATAATTCACCCCTCCACTTT. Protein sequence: CAISHNNSPLHF.

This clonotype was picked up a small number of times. This CDR3 reads CASSFDRTYNEQFF. CDR3 sequence (DNA): TGTGCCAGCAGCTTCGACAGAACCTACAATGAGCAGTTCTTC. The J gene is TRBJ2-1, the V gene TRBV11-3; perhaps TRBD1 as D (5 bases). Trimming cost V 3 bases and J 2 bases, with 8 bases left between them. The CDR3 runs to 14 residues. Germline V gives CDR1 SGHNT, CDR2 YENEEA.

The CDR3 DNA sequence: TGTGCCAGCAGCTTAGATCTTACACAGAACTATGGCTACACCTTC. Its protein is CASSLDLTQNYGYTF. The V gene is TRBV11-2, the J gene TRBJ1-2; D gene uncertain. The V gene lost 0 bases and the J gene lost 2 bases, with 10 bases spanning the gap. The germline V gene has CDR1 SGHAT and CDR2 FQNNGV. This CDR3 is built from 15 residues. Based on the CDR3 plus reference TRBV11-2 and TRBJ1-2, the full variable domain is EAGVAQSPRYKIIEKRQSVAFWCNPISGHATLYWYQQILGQGPKLLIQFQNNGVVDDSQLPKDRFSAERLKGVDSTLKIQPAKLEDSAVYLCASSLDLTQNYGYTFGSGTRLTVV.

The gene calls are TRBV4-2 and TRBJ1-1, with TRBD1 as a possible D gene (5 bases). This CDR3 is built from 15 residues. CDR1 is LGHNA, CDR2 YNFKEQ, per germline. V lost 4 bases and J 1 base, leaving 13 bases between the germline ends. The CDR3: CASSRPRGENTEAFF. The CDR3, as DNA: TGTGCCAGCAGCCGCCCTCGGGGGGAGAACACTGAAGCTTTCTTT.

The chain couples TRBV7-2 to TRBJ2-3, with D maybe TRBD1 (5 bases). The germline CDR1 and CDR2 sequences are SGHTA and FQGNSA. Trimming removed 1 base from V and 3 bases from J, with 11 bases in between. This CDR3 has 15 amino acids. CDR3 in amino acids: CASSLVGALTDTQYF. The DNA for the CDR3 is TGTGCCAGCAGCTTAGTAGGGGCCCTGACAGATACGCAGTATTTT.

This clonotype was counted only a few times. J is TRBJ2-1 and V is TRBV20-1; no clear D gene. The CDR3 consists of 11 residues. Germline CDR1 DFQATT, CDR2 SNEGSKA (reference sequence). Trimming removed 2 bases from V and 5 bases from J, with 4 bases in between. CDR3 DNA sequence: TGCAGTGCTAGACGACACAATGAGCAGTTCTTC. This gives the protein CSARRHNEQFF.

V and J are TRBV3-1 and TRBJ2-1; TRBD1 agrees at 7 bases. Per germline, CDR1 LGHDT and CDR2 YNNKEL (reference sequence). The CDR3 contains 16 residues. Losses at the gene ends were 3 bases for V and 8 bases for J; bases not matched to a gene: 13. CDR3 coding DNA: TGTGCCAGCAGCCAGCGTCGACAGGGTTTTTTCGATGAGCAGTTCTTC. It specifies CASSQRRQGFFDEQFF.

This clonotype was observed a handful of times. The CDR3 loop reads CSARGMKNIQYF. CDR3 sequence (DNA): TGCAGTGCTCGCGGGATGAAAAACATTCAGTACTTC. The chain employs TRBV20-1 and TRBJ2-4; a weak D match, TRBD2 (6 bases). This CDR3 has 12 residues. V dropped 5 bases and J dropped 4 bases, with 9 bases sitting between them. Germline V gene lookup returns CDR1 DFQATT and CDR2 SNEGSKA (reference sequence).

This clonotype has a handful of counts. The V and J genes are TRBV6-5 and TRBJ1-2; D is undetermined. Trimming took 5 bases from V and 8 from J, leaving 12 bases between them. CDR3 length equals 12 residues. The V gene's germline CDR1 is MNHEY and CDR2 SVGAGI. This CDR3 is CASSQRGGGYTF. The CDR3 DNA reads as TGTGCCAGCAGTCAAAGAGGAGGCGGCTACACCTTC.

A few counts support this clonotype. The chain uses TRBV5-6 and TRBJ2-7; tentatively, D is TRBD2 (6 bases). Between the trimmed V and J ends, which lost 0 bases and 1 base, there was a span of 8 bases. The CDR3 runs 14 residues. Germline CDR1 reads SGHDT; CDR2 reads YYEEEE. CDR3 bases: TGTGCCAGCAGCTTGGGCGGGACTTCCTACGAGCAGTACGTC. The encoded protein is CASSLGGTSYEQYV.

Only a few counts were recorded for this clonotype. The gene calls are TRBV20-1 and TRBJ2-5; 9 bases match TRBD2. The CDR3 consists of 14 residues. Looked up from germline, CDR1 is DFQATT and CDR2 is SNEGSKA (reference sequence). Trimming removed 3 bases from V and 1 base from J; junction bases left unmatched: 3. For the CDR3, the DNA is TGCAGTGCTAGTAGGACTAGCGTCCAAGAGACCCAGTACTTC. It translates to CSASRTSVQETQYF.

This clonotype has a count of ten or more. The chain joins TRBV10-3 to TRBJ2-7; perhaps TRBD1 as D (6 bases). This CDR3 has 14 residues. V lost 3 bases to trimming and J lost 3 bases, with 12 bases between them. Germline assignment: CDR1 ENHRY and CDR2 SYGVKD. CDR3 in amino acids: CAISDGQGIYEQYF. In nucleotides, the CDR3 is TGTGCCATCAGTGACGGGCAGGGGATCTACGAGCAGTACTTC.

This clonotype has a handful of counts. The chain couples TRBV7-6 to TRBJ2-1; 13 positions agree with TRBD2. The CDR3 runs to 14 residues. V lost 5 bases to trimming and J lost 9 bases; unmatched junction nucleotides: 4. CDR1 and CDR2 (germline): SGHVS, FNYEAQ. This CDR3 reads CASSGLAGVSEQFF. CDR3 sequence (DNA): TGTGCCAGCAGCGGACTAGCGGGAGTGAGTGAGCAGTTCTTC.

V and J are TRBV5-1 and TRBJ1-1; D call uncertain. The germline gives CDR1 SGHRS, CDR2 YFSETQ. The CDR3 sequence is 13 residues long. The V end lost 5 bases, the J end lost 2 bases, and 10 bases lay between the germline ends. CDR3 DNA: TGCGCCAGCAGAATCCGTACTAACACTGAAGCTTTCTTT. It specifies CASRIRTNTEAFF.

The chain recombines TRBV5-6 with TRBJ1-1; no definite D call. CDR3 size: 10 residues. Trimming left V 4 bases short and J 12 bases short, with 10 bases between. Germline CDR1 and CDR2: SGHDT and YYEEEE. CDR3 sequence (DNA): TGTGCCAGCAGCGGAGAAGGGACTTTCTTT. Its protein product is CASSGEGTFF.

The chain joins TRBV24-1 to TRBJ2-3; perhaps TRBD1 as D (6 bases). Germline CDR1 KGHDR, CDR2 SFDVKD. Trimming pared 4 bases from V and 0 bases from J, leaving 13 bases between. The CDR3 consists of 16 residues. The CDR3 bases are TGTGCCACCAGTGACCTGGACAGAAGTAGCACAGATACGCAGTATTTT. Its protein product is CATSDLDRSSTDTQYF.

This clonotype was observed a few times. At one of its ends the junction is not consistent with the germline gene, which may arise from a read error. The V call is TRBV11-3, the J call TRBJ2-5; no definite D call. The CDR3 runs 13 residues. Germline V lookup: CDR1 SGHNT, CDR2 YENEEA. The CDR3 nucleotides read TGTGCCAGCAACTTAGCTCGTAGAGAGACCCAGTACTTC. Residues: CASNLARRETQYF.

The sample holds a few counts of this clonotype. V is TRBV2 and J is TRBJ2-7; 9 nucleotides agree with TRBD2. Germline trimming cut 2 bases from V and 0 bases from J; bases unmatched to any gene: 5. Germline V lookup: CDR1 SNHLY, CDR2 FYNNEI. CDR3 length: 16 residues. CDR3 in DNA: TGTGCCAGCAGTGAATCACTAGCGGGTGACTCCTACGAGCAGTACTTC. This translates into CASSESLAGDSYEQYF.

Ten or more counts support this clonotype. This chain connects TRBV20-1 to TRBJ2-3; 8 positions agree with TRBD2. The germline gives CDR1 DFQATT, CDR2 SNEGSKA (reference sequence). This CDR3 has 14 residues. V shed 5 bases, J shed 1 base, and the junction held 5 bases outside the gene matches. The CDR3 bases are TGCAGTGCTCCCTTAGCGGGGCGCACAGATACGCAGTATTTT. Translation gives CSAPLAGRTDTQYF.

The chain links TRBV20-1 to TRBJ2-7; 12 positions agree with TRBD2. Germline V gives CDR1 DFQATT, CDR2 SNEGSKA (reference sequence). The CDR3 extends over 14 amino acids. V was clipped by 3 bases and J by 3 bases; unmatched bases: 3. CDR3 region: CSARWTSGVYEQYF. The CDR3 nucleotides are TGCAGTGCTAGGTGGACTAGCGGGGTCTACGAGCAGTACTTC.

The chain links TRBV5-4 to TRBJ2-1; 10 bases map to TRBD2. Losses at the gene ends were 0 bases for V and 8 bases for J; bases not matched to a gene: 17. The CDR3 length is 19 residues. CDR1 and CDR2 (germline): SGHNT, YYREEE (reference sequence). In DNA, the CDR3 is TGTGCCAGCAGCTTGGATCCAGGGATTTGGCTAGCGGGAGTCTATGAGCAGTTCTTC. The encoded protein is CASSLDPGIWLAGVYEQFF.

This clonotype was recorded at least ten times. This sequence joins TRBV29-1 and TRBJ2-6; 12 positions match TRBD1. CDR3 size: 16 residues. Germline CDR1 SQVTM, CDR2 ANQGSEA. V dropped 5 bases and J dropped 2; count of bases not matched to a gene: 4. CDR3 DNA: TGCAGCGTTACCGGGACAGGGGGCACTGGGGCCAACGTCCTGACTTTC. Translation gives CSVTGTGGTGANVLTF.

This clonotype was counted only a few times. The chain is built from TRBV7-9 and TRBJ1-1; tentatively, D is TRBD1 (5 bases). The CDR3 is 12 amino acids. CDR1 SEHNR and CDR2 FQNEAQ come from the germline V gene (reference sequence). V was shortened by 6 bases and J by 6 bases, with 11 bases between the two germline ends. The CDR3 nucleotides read TGTGCCAGCAGTGGGGCAGAAGCTGAAGCTTTCTTT. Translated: CASSGAEAEAFF.

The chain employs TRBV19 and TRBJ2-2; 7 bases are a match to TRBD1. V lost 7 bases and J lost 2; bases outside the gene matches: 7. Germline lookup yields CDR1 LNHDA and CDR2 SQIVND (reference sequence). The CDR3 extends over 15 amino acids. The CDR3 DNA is TGTGCCAGTAAGTCGGGACAGCCTAACACCGGGGAGCTGTTTTTT. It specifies CASKSGQPNTGELFF.

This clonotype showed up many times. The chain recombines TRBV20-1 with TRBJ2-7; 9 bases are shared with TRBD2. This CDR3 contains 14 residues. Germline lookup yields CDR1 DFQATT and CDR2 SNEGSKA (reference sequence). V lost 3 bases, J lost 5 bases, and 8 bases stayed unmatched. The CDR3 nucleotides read TGCAGTGCTAGTGAGAGCGGGAGGTCCCACGAGCAGTACGTC. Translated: CSASESGRSHEQYV.

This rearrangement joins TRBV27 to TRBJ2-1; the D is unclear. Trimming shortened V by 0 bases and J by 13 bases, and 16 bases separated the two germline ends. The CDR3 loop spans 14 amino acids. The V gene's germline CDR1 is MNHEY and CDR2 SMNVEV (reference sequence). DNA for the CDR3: TGTGCCAGCAGTTTATCGAACCAAGCTGCTGGCCAGTTCTTC. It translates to CASSLSNQAAGQFF.

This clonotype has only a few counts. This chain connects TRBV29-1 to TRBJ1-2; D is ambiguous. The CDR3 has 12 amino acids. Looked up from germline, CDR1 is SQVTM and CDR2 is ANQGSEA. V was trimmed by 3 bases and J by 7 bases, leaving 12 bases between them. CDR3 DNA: TGCAGCGTTGACCCCATGGGAATTGGCTACACCTTC. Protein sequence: CSVDPMGIGYTF.

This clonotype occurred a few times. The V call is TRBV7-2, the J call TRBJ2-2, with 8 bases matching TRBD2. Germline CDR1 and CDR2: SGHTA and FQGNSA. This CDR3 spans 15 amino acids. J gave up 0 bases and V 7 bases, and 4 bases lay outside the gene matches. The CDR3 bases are TGTGCCAGCACCACGGGACTAGCGAACACCGGGGAGCTGTTTTTT. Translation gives CASTTGLANTGELFF.

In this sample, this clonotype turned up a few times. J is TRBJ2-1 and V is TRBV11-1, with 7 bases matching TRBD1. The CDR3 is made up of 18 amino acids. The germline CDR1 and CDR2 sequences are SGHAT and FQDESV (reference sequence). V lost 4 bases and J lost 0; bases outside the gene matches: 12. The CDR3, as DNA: TGTGCCAGCAGCTGGACAGGAAAAGGGTGGTTCTCCTACAATGAGCAGTTCTTC. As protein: CASSWTGKGWFSYNEQFF.

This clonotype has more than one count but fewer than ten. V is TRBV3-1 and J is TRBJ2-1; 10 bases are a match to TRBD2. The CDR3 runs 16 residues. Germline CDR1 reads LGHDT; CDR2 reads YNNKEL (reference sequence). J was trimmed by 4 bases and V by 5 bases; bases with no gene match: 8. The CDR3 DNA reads TGTGCCAGCAGCATTCCACTAGCGGGATCTTACAATGAGCAGTTCTTC. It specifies CASSIPLAGSYNEQFF.